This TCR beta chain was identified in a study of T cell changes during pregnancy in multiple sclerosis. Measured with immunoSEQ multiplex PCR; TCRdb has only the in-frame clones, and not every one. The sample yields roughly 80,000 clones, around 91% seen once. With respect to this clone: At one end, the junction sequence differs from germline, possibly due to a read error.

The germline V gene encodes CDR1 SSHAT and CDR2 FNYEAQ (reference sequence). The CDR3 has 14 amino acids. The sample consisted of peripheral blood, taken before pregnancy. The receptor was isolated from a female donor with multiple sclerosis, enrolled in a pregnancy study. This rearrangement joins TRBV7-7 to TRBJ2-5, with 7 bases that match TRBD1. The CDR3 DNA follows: TGTGCTAGCAGCTTAAACAGGGGAAGGGAGACCCAGTACTTC. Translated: CASSLNRGRETQYF.